These T cell receptor beta chains were read from a single sample in a study of T cells in Graves' hyperthyroidism and ophthalmopathy. TCRdb re-derived calls from the multiplex PCR reads in MiXCR, one entry per CDR3 protein. Of about 350,000 distinct CDR3 sequences listed, roughly 13% are singletons. The source material was blood. These receptors were obtained from a woman in her thirties or forties with Graves' ophthalmopathy. Both conserved end residues are part of each CDR3. A D gene is named only where the DNA matches it firmly. Clone size is given for some rows only: seen once, a few or many times, or a class if the clone is expanded.

abundance,d_gene,j_gene,v_gene,CDR3nt,CDR3aa
many,NA,TRBJ2-3,TRBV5-1,TGCGCCAGCAGCTTGGACCACACAGATACGCAGTATTTT,CASSLDHTDTQYF
many,NA,TRBJ1-1,TRBV3-1,TGTGCCAGCAGCCAGCTTAGCCAGTTGAACACTGAAGCTTTCTTT,CASSQLSQLNTEAFF
NA,TRBD1,TRBJ1-2,TRBV18,TGTGCCAGCTCCTTTGGACAGGGACCTAACTATGGCTACACCTTC,CASSFGQGPNYGYTF
NA,NA,TRBJ2-4,TRBV19,TGTGCCAGTAGTGCAACTAGCCGGCTAGCCAAAAACATTCAGTACTTC,CASSATSRLAKNIQYF
NA,TRBD1,TRBJ1-1,TRBV3-1,TGTGCCAGCATCCCGACAGGGGACAATCCTACAGCTTTCTTT,CASIPTGDNPTAFF
many,NA,TRBJ2-1,TRBV7-9,TGTGCCAGCAGCTGGCAGAGTACAGAGCAGTTCTTC,CASSWQSTEQFF
few,NA,TRBJ2-7,TRBV6-1,TGTGCCAGCAGTGATTACAGGGCCTCCTACGAGCAGTACTTC,CASSDYRASYEQYF
NA,TRBD2,TRBJ2-1,TRBV6-2/TRBV6-3,TGTGCCAGCAGTTATGTGCGGGAGGGCCACTATGAGCAGTTCTTC,CASSYVREGHYEQFF
NA,TRBD1,TRBJ1-2,TRBV7-9,TGTGCCAGCAGCGCAGACAGGGGCGGCTACACCTTC,CASSADRGGYTF
many,TRBD2,TRBJ2-7,TRBV12-3/TRBV12-4,TGTGCCAGCAGGACTAGCGGGAGGGGTGAGCAGTACTTC,CASRTSGRGEQYF
many,TRBD1,TRBJ1-5,TRBV12-3/TRBV12-4,TGTGCCAGCAGTTTTGACAGGGGGCCGAGCAATCAGCCCCAGCATTTT,CASSFDRGPSNQPQHF
NA,NA,TRBJ1-3,TRBV5-1,TGCGCCAGCAGCTTGGGACCGATCTCTGGAAACACCATATATTTT,CASSLGPISGNTIYF
many,TRBD2,TRBJ2-3,TRBV6-1,TGTGCCAGCAGTATGACTAGCGGGGGCCCCCGGGAGCACACAGATACGCAGTATTTT,CASSMTSGGPREHTDTQYF
NA,NA,TRBJ2-7,TRBV20-1,TGCAGTGCCGGAGGGGATGGTTACGAGCAGTACTTC,CSAGGDGYEQYF
many,TRBD1,TRBJ1-1,TRBV12-3/TRBV12-4,TGTGCCAGCAGATGGAACAGGGGTTCAACTGAAGCTTTCTTT,CASRWNRGSTEAFF
few,TRBD1,TRBJ2-1,TRBV19,TGTGCCAGTAGTATAGTAGGGGGCGGACAGGGACTTTACTCCTACAATGAGCAGTTCTTC,CASSIVGGGQGLYSYNEQFF
few,NA,TRBJ2-5,TRBV19,TGTGCCAGTAGTATGGGTGGTGGAGAGAAGACCCAGTACTTC,CASSMGGGEKTQYF
many,NA,TRBJ2-7,TRBV28,TGTGCCAGCAGCACCGGGACACCTTCCTACGAGCAGTACTTC,CASSTGTPSYEQYF
few,NA,TRBJ2-2,TRBV5-6,TGTGCCAGCAGCTTCGACCTGAAAGTAAGAGCGAACACCGGGGAGCTGTTTTTT,CASSFDLKVRANTGELFF
many,NA,TRBJ2-7,TRBV11-2,TGTGCCAGCAGCTTAGATGCAGCAACCTACGAGCAGTACTTC,CASSLDAATYEQYF
many,NA,TRBJ2-3,TRBV4-1,TGCGCCAGCAGCCCCTGGCTAGGTGATACGCAGTATTTT,CASSPWLGDTQYF
many,TRBD1,TRBJ1-1,TRBV15,TGTGCCACCAGCACCGATTGGACAGGGGGCGCACGTTGGACTGAAGCTTTCTTT,CATSTDWTGGARWTEAFF
few,NA,TRBJ2-2,TRBV29-1,TGCAGCGCCGCCGCGACTAACACCGGGGAGCTGTTTTTT,CSAAATNTGELFF
many,TRBD1,TRBJ2-1,TRBV2,TGTGCCAGCACTCTACAGGGGGATGAGCAGTTCTTC,CASTLQGDEQFF
many,NA,TRBJ2-3,TRBV20-1,TGCAGTGCTAGAGATCCCGGAACTAGCACAGATACGCAGTATTTT,CSARDPGTSTDTQYF
many,TRBD1,TRBJ1-4,TRBV19,TGTGCCAGTAGTATTTTGGGACAGGGGAATGAAAAACTGTTTTTT,CASSILGQGNEKLFF